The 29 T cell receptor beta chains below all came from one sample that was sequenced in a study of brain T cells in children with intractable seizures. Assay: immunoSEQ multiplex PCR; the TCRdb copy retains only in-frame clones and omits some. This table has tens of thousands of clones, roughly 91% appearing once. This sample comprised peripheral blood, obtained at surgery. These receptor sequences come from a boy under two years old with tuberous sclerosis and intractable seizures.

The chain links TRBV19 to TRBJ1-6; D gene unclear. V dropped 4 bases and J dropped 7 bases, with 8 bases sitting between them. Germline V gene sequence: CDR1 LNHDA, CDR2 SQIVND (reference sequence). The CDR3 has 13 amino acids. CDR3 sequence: CASSRTENSPLHF. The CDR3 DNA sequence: TGTGCCAGTAGTAGGACGGAAAATTCACCCCTCCACTTT.

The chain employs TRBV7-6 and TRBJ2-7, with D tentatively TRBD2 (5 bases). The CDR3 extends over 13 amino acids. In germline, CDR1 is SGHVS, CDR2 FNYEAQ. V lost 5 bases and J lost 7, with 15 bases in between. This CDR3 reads CASSTGLEKEQYF. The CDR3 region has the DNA TGTGCCAGCAGCACCGGACTGGAGAAGGAGCAGTACTTC.

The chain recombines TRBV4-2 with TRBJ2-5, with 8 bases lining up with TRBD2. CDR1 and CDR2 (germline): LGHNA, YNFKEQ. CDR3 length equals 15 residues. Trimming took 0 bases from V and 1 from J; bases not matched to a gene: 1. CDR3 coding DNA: TGTGCCAGCAGCCAAGATCGGGAGGGCCAAGAGACCCAGTACTTC. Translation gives CASSQDREGQETQYF.

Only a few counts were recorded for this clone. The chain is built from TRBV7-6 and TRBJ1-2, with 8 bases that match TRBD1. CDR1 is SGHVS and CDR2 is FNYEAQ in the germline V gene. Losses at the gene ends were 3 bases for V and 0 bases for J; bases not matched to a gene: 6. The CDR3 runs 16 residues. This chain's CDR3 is CASSLMPGGANYGYTF. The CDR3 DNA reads TGTGCCAGCAGCTTGATGCCAGGGGGCGCTAACTATGGCTACACCTTC.

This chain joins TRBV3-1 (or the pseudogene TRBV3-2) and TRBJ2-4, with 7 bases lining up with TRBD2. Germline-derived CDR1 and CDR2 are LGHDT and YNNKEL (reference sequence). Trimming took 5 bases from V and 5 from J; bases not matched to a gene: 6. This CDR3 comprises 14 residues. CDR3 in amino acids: CASSGRGRENIQYF. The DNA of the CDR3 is TGTGCCAGCAGCGGACGTGGGAGGGAAAACATTCAGTACTTC.

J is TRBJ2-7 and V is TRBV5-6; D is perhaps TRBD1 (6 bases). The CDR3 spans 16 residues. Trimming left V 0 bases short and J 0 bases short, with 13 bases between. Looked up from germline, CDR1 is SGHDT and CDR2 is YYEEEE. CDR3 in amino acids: CASSLGGRPSSYEQYF. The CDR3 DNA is TGTGCCAGCAGCTTGGGGGGGCGGCCCAGCTCCTACGAGCAGTACTTC.

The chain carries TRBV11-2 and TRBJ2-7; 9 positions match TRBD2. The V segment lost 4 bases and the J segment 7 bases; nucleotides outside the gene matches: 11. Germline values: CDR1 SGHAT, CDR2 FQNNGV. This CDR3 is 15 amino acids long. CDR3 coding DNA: TGTGCCAGCAGCTACCATAAGCGGGGGGTCGGTGAGCAGTACTTC. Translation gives CASSYHKRGVGEQYF.

The CDR3, as DNA: TGTGCCAGTAATCAGGGGAGGAGCGCTGAAGCTTTCTTT. Protein product: CASNQGRSAEAFF. The chain joins TRBV19 to TRBJ1-1; perhaps TRBD1 as D (6 bases). V was cut by 7 bases and J by 6 bases, with 15 bases left in between. The CDR3 is 13 residues long. From germline, CDR1 is LNHDA and CDR2 SQIVND (reference sequence).

CDR3 in DNA: TGTGCCAGCAGCTTCACAGGGTCCTATGGCTACACCTTC. This codes for CASSFTGSYGYTF. The chain carries TRBV11-2 and TRBJ1-2; weak D call: TRBD1 (6 bases). This CDR3 is 13 amino acids long. Germline lookup yields CDR1 SGHAT and CDR2 FQNNGV. Trimming took 3 bases from V and 4 from J, leaving 9 bases between them.

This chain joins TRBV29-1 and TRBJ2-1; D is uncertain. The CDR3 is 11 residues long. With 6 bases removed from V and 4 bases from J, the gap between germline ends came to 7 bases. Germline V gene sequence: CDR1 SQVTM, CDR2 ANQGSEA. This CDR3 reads CSVGHYNEQFF. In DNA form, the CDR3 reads TGCAGCGTCGGTCATTACAATGAGCAGTTCTTC.

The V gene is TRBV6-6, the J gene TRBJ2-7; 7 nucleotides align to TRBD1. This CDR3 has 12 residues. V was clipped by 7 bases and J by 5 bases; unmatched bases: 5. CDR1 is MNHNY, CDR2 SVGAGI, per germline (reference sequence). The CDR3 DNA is TGTGCCAGCACAACAGGGGCTGACGAGCAGTACTTC. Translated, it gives CASTTGADEQYF.

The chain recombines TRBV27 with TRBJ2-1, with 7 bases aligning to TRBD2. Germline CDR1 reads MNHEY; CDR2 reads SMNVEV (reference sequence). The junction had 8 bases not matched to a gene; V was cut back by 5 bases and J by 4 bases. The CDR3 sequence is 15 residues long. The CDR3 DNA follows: TGTGCCAGCAGTCGAACTAGCGCCTCTTACAATGAGCAGTTCTTC. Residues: CASSRTSASYNEQFF.

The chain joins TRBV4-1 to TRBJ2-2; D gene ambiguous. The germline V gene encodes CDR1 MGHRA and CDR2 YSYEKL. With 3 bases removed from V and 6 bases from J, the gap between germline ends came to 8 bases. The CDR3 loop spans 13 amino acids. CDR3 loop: CASSHRRAGELFF. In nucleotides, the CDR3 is TGCGCCAGCAGCCATCGAAGGGCCGGGGAGCTGTTTTTT.

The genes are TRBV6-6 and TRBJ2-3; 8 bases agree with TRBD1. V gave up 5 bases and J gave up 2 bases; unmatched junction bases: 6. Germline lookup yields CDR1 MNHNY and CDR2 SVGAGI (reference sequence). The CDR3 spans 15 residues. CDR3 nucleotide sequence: TGTGCCAGCAGTACGGGACAGGTAATCACAGATACGCAGTATTTT. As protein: CASSTGQVITDTQYF.

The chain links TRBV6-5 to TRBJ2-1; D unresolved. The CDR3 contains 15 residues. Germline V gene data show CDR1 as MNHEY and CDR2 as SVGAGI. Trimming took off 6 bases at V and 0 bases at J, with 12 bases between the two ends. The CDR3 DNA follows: TGTGCCAGCAGCCTCGTCCCGAGCTCCTACAATGAGCAGTTCTTC. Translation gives CASSLVPSSYNEQFF.

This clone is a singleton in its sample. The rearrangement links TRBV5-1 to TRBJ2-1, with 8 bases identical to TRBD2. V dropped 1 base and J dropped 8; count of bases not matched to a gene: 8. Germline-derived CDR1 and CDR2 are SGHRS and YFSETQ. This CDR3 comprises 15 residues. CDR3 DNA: TGCGCCAGCAGCTTGCTACGGGGGGGCAACCATGAGCAGTTCTTC. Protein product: CASSLLRGGNHEQFF.

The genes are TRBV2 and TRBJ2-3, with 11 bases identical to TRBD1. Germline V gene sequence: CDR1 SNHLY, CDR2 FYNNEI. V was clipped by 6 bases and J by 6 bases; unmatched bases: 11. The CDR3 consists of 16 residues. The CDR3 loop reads CASRRGQGVSQDTQYF. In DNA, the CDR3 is TGTGCCAGCAGGAGGGGACAGGGGGTTTCACAGGATACGCAGTATTTT.

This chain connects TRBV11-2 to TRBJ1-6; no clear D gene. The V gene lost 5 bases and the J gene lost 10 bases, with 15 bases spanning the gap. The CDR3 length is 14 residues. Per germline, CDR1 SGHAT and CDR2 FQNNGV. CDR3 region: CASSPTRFNSPLHF. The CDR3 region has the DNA TGTGCCAGCAGCCCTACACGATTTAACTCACCCCTCCACTTT.

Here the CDR3 reads CASSARDSSGHEAFF. The CDR3 nucleotides are TGTGCCAGCAGCGCGAGAGACTCGTCGGGGCATGAAGCTTTCTTT. This rearrangement joins TRBV9 to TRBJ1-1; a weak D match, TRBD1 (5 bases). Trimming stripped 3 bases from V and 7 bases from J, with 19 bases between. There are 15 residues in the CDR3. Germline CDR1 and CDR2: SGDLS and YYNGEE.

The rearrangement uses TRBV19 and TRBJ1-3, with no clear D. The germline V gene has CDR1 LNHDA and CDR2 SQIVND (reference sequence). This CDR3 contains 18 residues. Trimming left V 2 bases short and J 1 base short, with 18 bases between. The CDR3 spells CASSINREGRGSGNTIYF. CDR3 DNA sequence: TGTGCCAGTAGTATAAATAGGGAGGGCCGGGGATCTGGAAACACCATATATTTT.

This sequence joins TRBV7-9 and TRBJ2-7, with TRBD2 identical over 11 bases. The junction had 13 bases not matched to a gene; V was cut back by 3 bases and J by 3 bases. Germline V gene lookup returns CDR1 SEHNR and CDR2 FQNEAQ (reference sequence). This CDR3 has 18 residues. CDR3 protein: CASSFKGLAEGGDYEQYF. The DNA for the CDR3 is TGTGCCAGCAGCTTTAAGGGACTAGCGGAAGGGGGGGACTACGAGCAGTACTTC. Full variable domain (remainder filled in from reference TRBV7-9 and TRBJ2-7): DTGVSQNPRHKITKRGQNVTFRCDPISEHNRLYWYRQTLGQGPEFLTYFQNEAQLEKSRLLSDRFSAERPKGSFSTLEIQRTEQGDSAMYLCASSFKGLAEGGDYEQYFGPGTRLTVT.

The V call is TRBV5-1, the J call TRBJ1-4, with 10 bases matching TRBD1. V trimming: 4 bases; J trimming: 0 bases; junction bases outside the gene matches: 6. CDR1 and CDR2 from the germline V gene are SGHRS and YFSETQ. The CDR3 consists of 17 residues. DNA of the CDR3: TGCGCCAGCAGCATGACAGGGGGCGGAACAACTAATGAAAAACTGTTTTTT. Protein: CASSMTGGGTTNEKLFF.

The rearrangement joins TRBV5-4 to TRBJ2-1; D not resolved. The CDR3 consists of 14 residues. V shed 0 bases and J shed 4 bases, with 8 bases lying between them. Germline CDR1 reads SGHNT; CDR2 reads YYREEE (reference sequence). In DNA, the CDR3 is TGTGCCAGCAGCTTGGTAGGTTCTTACAATGAGCAGTTCTTC. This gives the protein CASSLVGSYNEQFF.

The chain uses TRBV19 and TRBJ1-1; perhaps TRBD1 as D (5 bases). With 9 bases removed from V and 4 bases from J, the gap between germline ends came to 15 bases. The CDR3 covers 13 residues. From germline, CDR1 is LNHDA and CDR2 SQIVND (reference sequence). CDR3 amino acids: CASTPVGGTEAFF. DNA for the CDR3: TGTGCCAGCACCCCTGTGGGGGGCACTGAAGCTTTCTTT. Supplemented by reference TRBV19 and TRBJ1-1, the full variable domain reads DGGITQSPKYLFRKEGQNVTLSCEQNLNHDAMYWYRQDPGQGLRLIYYSQIVNDFQKGDIAEGYSVSREKKESFPLTVTSAQKNPTAFYLCASTPVGGTEAFFGQGTRLTVV.

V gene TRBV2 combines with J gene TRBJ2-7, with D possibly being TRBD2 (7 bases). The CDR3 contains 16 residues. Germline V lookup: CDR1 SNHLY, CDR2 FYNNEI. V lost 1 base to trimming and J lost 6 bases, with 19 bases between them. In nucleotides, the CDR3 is TGTGCCAGCAGTGAAGGGAAGAGAAGGGGGGGCTTCGAGCAGTACTTC. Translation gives CASSEGKRRGGFEQYF.

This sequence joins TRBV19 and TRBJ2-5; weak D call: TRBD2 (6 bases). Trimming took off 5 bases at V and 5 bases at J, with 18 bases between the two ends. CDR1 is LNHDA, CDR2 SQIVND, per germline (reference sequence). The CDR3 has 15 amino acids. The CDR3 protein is CASSFRLVPIETQYF. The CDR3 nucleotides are TGTGCCAGTAGTTTCCGACTAGTTCCTATCGAGACCCAGTACTTC.

The CDR3 here is CASSPFAEQQTSYEQYF. CDR3 DNA: TGTGCCAGCAGCCCGTTTGCGGAACAGCAAACCTCCTACGAGCAGTACTTC. The chain joins TRBV11-3 to TRBJ2-7; no clear D. Trimming left V 5 bases short and J 0 bases short, with 20 bases between. Germline V lookup: CDR1 SGHNT, CDR2 YENEEA. This CDR3 has 17 amino acids.

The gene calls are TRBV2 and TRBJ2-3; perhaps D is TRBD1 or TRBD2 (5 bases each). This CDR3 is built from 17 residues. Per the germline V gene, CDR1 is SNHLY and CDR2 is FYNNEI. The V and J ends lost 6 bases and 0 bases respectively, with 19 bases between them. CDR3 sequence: CASSPPTRGSSTDTQYF. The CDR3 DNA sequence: TGTGCCAGCAGCCCACCCACTCGGGGCTCTAGCACAGATACGCAGTATTTT. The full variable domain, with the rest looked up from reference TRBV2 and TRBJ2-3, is EPEVTQTPSHQVTQMGQEVILRCVPISNHLYFYWYRQILGQKVEFLVSFYNNEISEKSEIFDDQFSVERPDGSNFTLKIRSTKLEDSAMYFCASSPPTRGSSTDTQYFGPGTRLTVL.

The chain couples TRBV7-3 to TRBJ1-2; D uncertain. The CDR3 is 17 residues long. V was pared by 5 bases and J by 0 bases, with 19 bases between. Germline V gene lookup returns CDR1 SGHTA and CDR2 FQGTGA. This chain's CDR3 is CASSTPGRKETNYGYTF. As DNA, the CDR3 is TGTGCCAGCAGCACACCGGGCCGAAAGGAAACTAACTATGGCTACACCTTC.